This entry lists 22 T cell receptor beta chains sequenced from one sample in a study of T cells expressing NK-cell markers. TCRdb reprocessed the 5' RACE reads and stores each CDR3 protein as one record, lacking DNA. The sample has around 380,000 distinct CDR3 sequences. The material sequenced was blood T cells: a sorted CD56 or NKG2C T cell subset, CD4+ or CD8+ T cells, or bulk PBMC T cells (not recorded which). The receptors originated from a woman aged 50 to 60 in good health.

The chain has TRBV3-1 and TRBJ2-1; with no DNA, the TCRdb D assignment of TRBD1 cannot be verified. The CDR3 loop spans 17 amino acids. Germline-derived CDR1 and CDR2 are LGHDT and YNNKEL (reference sequence). The CDR3 protein is CASSQPKGTGEYNEQFF.

V is TRBV20-1 and J is TRBJ1-5; the D gene TCRdb calls, TRBD1, cannot be checked with no DNA. CDR1 and CDR2 from the germline V gene are DFQATT and SNEGSKA (reference sequence). The CDR3 loop spans 14 amino acids. The CDR3 loop reads CSARGDRDYQPQHF.

The chain employs TRBV10-3 and TRBJ1-2; lacking DNA, the TRBD1 call made by TCRdb goes unchecked. The CDR3 runs to 14 residues. Germline CDR1 reads ENHRY; CDR2 reads SYGVKD. CDR3 protein: CAIRWGGVDYGYTF.

V and J are TRBV11-2 and TRBJ1-6. CDR1 SGHAT and CDR2 FQNNGV come from the germline V gene. This CDR3 has 12 amino acids. The CDR3 sequence is CASSGLGGALHF.

The V and J genes are TRBV12-3 or TRBV12-4 and TRBJ1-4. There are 14 residues in the CDR3. The CDR3 loop reads CASSLYRGNEKLFF.

V is TRBV20-1 and J is TRBJ2-5; the TRBD2 assignment by TCRdb is unverifiable without DNA. The CDR3 consists of 14 residues. Germline CDR1 is DFQATT and CDR2 is SNEGSKA (reference sequence). This CDR3 reads CSASGLAGGGTQYF.

The genes are TRBV5-4 and TRBJ2-5; TCRdb's D gene call, TRBD1, goes unchecked for lack of DNA. Germline V gene sequence: CDR1 SGHNT, CDR2 YYREEE (reference sequence). The CDR3 runs 15 residues. CDR3 residues: CASSPGQGEWETQYF.

CDR3 sequence reads: CSVDTPAQGSYGYTF. This rearrangement joins TRBV29-1 to TRBJ1-2. Germline V gene sequence: CDR1 SQVTM, CDR2 ANQGSEA. The CDR3 is made up of 15 amino acids.

The rearrangement links TRBV7-9 to TRBJ2-2; TCRdb indicates TRBD2, and absent DNA this call remains unverified. The CDR3 has 15 residues. CDR1 is SEHNR, CDR2 FQNEAQ, per germline (reference sequence). CDR3: CASTEREGRIGELFF.

V is TRBV14 and J is TRBJ1-1; TCRdb calls TRBD1, which cannot be checked without DNA. Per germline, CDR1 SGHDN and CDR2 FVKESK. This CDR3 is 15 amino acids long. The CDR3 here is CASSQWTGGNTEAFF.

The chain is built from TRBV7-8 and TRBJ2-1. This CDR3 is 16 amino acids long. CDR1 and CDR2 from the germline V gene are SGHVS and FQNEAQ. CDR3: CASSLQGRPSYNEQFF. The full variable domain, its missing parts supplied by reference TRBV7-8 and TRBJ2-1, is GAGVSQSPRYKVAKRGQDVALRCDPISGHVSLFWYQQALGQGPEFLTYFQNEAQLDKSGLPSDRFFAERPEGSVSTLKIQRTQQEDSAVYLCASSLQGRPSYNEQFFGPGTRLTVL.

The CDR3 sequence: CASTGTVASYEQYF. The genes are TRBV30 and TRBJ2-7; TCRdb proposes TRBD1, but this gene call is untestable without DNA. This CDR3 region has 14 residues. CDR1 and CDR2 from the germline V gene are GTSNPN and SVGIG (reference sequence). The complete variable domain, with remaining parts taken from reference TRBV30 and TRBJ2-7, reads SQTIHQWPATLVQPVGSPLSLECTVEGTSNPNLYWYRQAAGRGLQLLFYSVGIGQISSEVPQNLSASRPQDRQFILSSKKLLLSDSGFYLCASTGTVASYEQYFGPGTRLTVT.

The J gene is TRBJ1-2, the V gene TRBV11-2; the D call from TCRdb, TRBD1, cannot be confirmed without DNA. This CDR3 is 12 amino acids long. CDR1 is SGHAT and CDR2 is FQNNGV in the germline V gene. This chain's CDR3 is CASSSSGDGYTF.

The chain couples TRBV7-6 to TRBJ1-1; there is no DNA to check the TCRdb D call of TRBD1. The CDR3 length is 17 residues. Per the germline V gene, CDR1 is SGHVS and CDR2 is FNYEAQ. The CDR3 loop is CASSFSPSRDGNTEAFF.

This sequence joins TRBV9 and TRBJ2-3; TCRdb proposes TRBD1, but this gene call is untestable without DNA. This CDR3 comprises 15 residues. Per the germline V gene, CDR1 is SGDLS and CDR2 is YYNGEE. CDR3 sequence: CASSVPAGVIDTQYF.

The chain links TRBV12-3 or TRBV12-4 to TRBJ2-3; the D gene TCRdb calls, TRBD1, cannot be checked with no DNA. The CDR3 totals 16 residues. The CDR3 sequence: CASSLDSLYSTDTQYF.

This CDR3 reads CSASGSGITDTQYF. The chain employs TRBV20-1 and TRBJ2-3; the TCRdb D gene call, TRBD2, has no DNA to confirm it. Germline CDR1 is DFQATT and CDR2 is SNEGSKA (reference sequence). The CDR3 covers 14 residues.

This chain connects TRBV6-1 to TRBJ1-5; the TCRdb D gene call, TRBD1, has no DNA to confirm it. The germline gives CDR1 MNHNS, CDR2 SASEGT. This CDR3 has 16 residues. CDR3 protein: CASSSSSDRFNQPQHF.

The gene calls are TRBV12-3 or TRBV12-4 and TRBJ2-7; TCRdb gives TRBD1 as the D gene, but with no DNA this cannot be confirmed. The CDR3 runs 12 residues. CDR3: CASTSPGYEQYF.

The chain carries TRBV20-1 and TRBJ2-5; TCRdb's D call, TRBD1, is unchecked because there is no DNA. This CDR3 region has 14 residues. Germline values: CDR1 DFQATT, CDR2 SNEGSKA (reference sequence). The chain's CDR3 is CSALGSQTPETQYF.

The chain carries TRBV15 and TRBJ2-7. The CDR3 runs 13 residues. Germline lookup yields CDR1 LNHNV and CDR2 YYDKDF (reference sequence). CDR3 sequence: CATQDRAPYEQYF.

The J gene is TRBJ2-2, the V gene TRBV5-1; lacking DNA, the TRBD2 call made by TCRdb goes unchecked. Germline CDR1 SGHRS, CDR2 YFSETQ. CDR3 length equals 16 residues. The CDR3 here is CASSPPGGLATGELFF. The full variable domain, rest sourced from reference TRBV5-1 and TRBJ2-2, is KAGVTQTPRYLIKTRGQQVTLSCSPISGHRSVSWYQQTPGQGLQFLFEYFSETQRNKGNFPGRFSGRQFSNSRSEMNVSTLELGDSALYLCASSPPGGLATGELFFGEGSRLTVL.